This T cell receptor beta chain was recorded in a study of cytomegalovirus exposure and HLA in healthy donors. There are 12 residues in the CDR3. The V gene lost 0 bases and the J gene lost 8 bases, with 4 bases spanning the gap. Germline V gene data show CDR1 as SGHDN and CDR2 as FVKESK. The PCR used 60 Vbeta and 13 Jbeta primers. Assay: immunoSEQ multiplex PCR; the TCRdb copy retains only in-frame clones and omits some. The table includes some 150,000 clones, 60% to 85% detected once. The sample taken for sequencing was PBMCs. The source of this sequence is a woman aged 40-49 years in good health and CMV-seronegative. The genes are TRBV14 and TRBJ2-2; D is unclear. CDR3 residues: CASSQDQGELFF. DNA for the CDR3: TGTGCCAGCAGCCAAGATCAGGGGGAGCTGTTTTTT.